Below are 7 T cell receptor beta chains sequenced from a single sample in a study of T cell changes during pregnancy in multiple sclerosis. This table comes from immunoSEQ multiplex PCR, and its TCRdb copy is limited to in-frame clones, with some not included. The table shows approximately 62,000 clones, with roughly 93% occurring only once. This specimen was CD8+ T cells from peripheral blood mononuclear cells, taken in the second trimester of pregnancy. These receptors all stem from a female donor with multiple sclerosis, enrolled in a pregnancy study.

This clone appeared once. V usage is TRBV28 and J usage is TRBJ2-7; 9 positions agree with TRBD1. This CDR3 comprises 15 residues. The germline gives CDR1 MDHEN, CDR2 SYDVKM. Trimming removed 7 bases from V and 2 bases from J; junction bases left unmatched: 9. The chain's CDR3 is CASTDRGGGTYEQYF. CDR3 DNA: TGTGCCAGCACCGACAGGGGGGGCGGCACCTACGAGCAGTACTTC. Full variable domain (remainder filled in from reference TRBV28 and TRBJ2-7): DVKVTQSSRYLVKRTGEKVFLECVQDMDHENMFWYRQDPGLGLRLIYFSYDVKMKEKGDIPEGYSVSREKKERFSLILESASTNQTSMYLCASTDRGGGTYEQYFGPGTRLTVT.

The chain joins TRBV6-5 to TRBJ2-7, with D perhaps TRBD1 (7 bases). There are 12 residues in the CDR3. Deletions cut 10 bases from V and 2 bases from J, with 12 bases between. The germline V gene encodes CDR1 MNHEY and CDR2 SVGAGI. In DNA form, the CDR3 reads TGTGCCACGGGGGACAGCCCCTACGAGCAGTACTTC. Its protein product is CATGDSPYEQYF.

V and J are TRBV4-1 and TRBJ2-1; D possibly corresponds to TRBD2 (6 bases). There are 16 residues in the CDR3. V gave up 1 base and J gave up 3 bases, with 13 bases separating them. Germline V gene sequence: CDR1 MGHRA, CDR2 YSYEKL. CDR3 region: CASSQVDLDYYNEQFF. The CDR3, as DNA: TGCGCCAGCAGCCAAGTTGATTTGGACTACTACAATGAGCAGTTCTTC.

The sample holds one count of this clone. The chain carries TRBV15 and TRBJ2-7; the D gene is possibly TRBD2 (5 bases). CDR1 is LNHNV and CDR2 is YYDKDF in the germline V gene (reference sequence). Trimming stripped 1 base from V and 7 bases from J, with 14 bases between. CDR3 length: 14 amino acids. The CDR3 bases are TGTGCCACCAGCAGAGCCGGAGGACTGAGGGAGCAGTACTTC. Its protein is CATSRAGGLREQYF.

The chain joins TRBV7-9 to TRBJ1-4; D unresolved. Germline V gene data show CDR1 as SEHNR and CDR2 as FQNEAQ (reference sequence). The CDR3 spans 15 residues. Deletions cut 5 bases from V and 3 bases from J, with 13 bases between. Written as DNA, the CDR3 is TGTGCCAGCAGCGGTGAGGGATCATCTAATGAAAAACTGTTTTTT. It is translated as CASSGEGSSNEKLFF.

This rearrangement joins TRBV7-8 to TRBJ1-2; possible D gene TRBD1, 5 bases. Per the germline V gene, CDR1 is SGHVS and CDR2 is FQNEAQ. Trimming pared 2 bases from V and 0 bases from J, leaving 10 bases between. The CDR3 loop spans 15 amino acids. The CDR3 reads CASSLRGSPNYGYTF. The CDR3 DNA sequence: TGTGCCAGCAGCTTACGGGGGAGCCCTAACTATGGCTACACCTTC.

Here the CDR3 DNA reads TGTGCCAGCAGTTTAGGAGGGAATGAGCAGTTCTTC. Protein: CASSLGGNEQFF. This rearrangement joins TRBV28 to TRBJ2-1, with a possible D match to TRBD2 (6 bases). The germline V and J ends were trimmed by 2 bases and 7 bases, with 6 bases remaining between them. Germline assignment: CDR1 MDHEN and CDR2 SYDVKM. CDR3 length equals 12 residues.